This entry lists 13 T cell receptor beta chains sequenced from one sample in a study of response to subunit inactivated influenza vaccine. MiXCR, run by TCRdb on the RT-PCR reads, gives a single entry per CDR3 protein. The sample shows about 170,000 distinct CDR3 sequences, over 9.5% of them seen only once. The same specimen was also included in a second study, on T cells expressing NK-cell markers. This second study notes: The authors generated TCR beta cDNA through 5'RACE template switching with UMIs.

The specimen comprised CD8+ T cells sorted from PBMCs, sampled 11 to 12 days after vaccination. All receptors come from a man between 45 and 60 years old who received an inactivated influenza vaccine.

The chain links TRBV25-1 to TRBJ2-1, with D hard to call. Looked up from germline, CDR1 is MGHDK and CDR2 is SYGVNS. V was shortened by 1 base and J by 8 bases, with 6 bases between the two germline ends. The CDR3 is made up of 12 amino acids. The CDR3 nucleotides are TGTGCCAGCAGTGAATCTTTGGATGAGCAGTTCTTC. This codes for CASSESLDEQFF.

This chain connects TRBV24-1 to TRBJ2-7, with TRBD1 as a possible D gene (5 bases). This CDR3 spans 13 amino acids. CDR1 KGHDR and CDR2 SFDVKD come from the germline V gene. V lost 5 bases and J lost 3, with 10 bases in between. CDR3: CATSAKTDYEQYF. The DNA for the CDR3 is TGTGCCACCAGTGCCAAGACAGACTACGAGCAGTACTTC.

This clonotype was picked up a small number of times. The chain uses TRBV28 and TRBJ1-5; tentatively, D is TRBD1 (6 bases). The CDR3 totals 14 residues. Trimming left V 2 bases short and J 7 bases short, with 12 bases between. Germline CDR1 reads MDHEN; CDR2 reads SYDVKM. CDR3 in amino acids: CASSLQGFLQPQHF. CDR3 sequence (DNA): TGTGCCAGCAGTTTACAGGGGTTCCTCCAGCCCCAGCATTTT.

This clonotype is a singleton in its sample. The chain uses TRBV6-2 or TRBV6-3 and TRBJ2-7; tentatively, D is TRBD2 (6 bases). The ends were cut back, 3 bases at V and 0 bases at J, with 21 bases in the middle. CDR3 length: 18 amino acids. The V gene's germline CDR1 is MNHEY and CDR2 SVGEGT. The CDR3 bases are TGTGCCAGCAGTTATCCCGGGACTGCTGGAATTTCCTCCTACGAGCAGTACTTC. It codes for CASSYPGTAGISSYEQYF.

The chain recombines TRBV29-1 with TRBJ1-1; the D is unclear. This CDR3 is 15 amino acids long. With 5 bases removed from V and 1 base from J, the gap between germline ends came to 17 bases. Per the germline V gene, CDR1 is SQVTM and CDR2 is ANQGSEA. As DNA, the CDR3 is TGCAGCGTTAAGGTCCGGGGTAAAGGGAACACTGAAGCTTTCTTT. Protein: CSVKVRGKGNTEAFF.

This clonotype occurred a few times. The CDR3 protein is CAAGAYNEQFF. The CDR3 DNA sequence: TGTGCCGCGGGAGCCTACAATGAGCAGTTCTTC. The chain carries TRBV28 and TRBJ2-1, with 7 bases matching TRBD2. V gave up 11 bases and J gave up 2 bases; unmatched junction bases: 0. This CDR3 has 11 residues. Germline loops: CDR1 MDHEN, CDR2 SYDVKM. The whole variable domain, filled in from reference TRBV28 and TRBJ2-1, reads DVKVTQSSRYLVKRTGEKVFLECVQDMDHENMFWYRQDPGLGLRLIYFSYDVKMKEKGDIPEGYSVSREKKERFSLILESASTNQTSMYLCAAGAYNEQFFGPGTRLTVL.

This clonotype was seen a few times. The rearrangement joins TRBV14 to TRBJ2-7; perhaps TRBD1 as D (5 bases). Per germline, CDR1 SGHDN and CDR2 FVKESK. This CDR3 spans 15 amino acids. The germline V and J ends were trimmed by 2 bases and 0 bases, with 11 bases remaining between them. The CDR3 bases are TGTGCCAGCAGCCAATATGACAGCAACTCCTACGAGCAGTACTTC. Translated, it gives CASSQYDSNSYEQYF.

This rearrangement joins TRBV7-9 to TRBJ2-3; 9 bases are a match to TRBD1. Trimming at V came to 4 bases and at J to 1 base, leaving 0 bases not matched to a gene. In germline, CDR1 is SEHNR, CDR2 FQNEAQ (reference sequence). CDR3 length: 14 residues. This CDR3 reads CASSWTGGTDTQYF. In nucleotides, the CDR3 is TGTGCCAGCAGCTGGACAGGGGGCACAGATACGCAGTATTTT.

This clonotype occurred a few times. V gene TRBV7-9 combines with J gene TRBJ1-2; maybe TRBD1 (5 bases). The CDR3 consists of 16 residues. Per germline, CDR1 SEHNR and CDR2 FQNEAQ (reference sequence). V was shortened by 3 bases and J by 5 bases, with 19 bases between the two germline ends. In nucleotides, the CDR3 is TGTGCCAGCAGCTTCCCCGGGACCGGGCCTCTATATGGCTACACCTTC. It is translated as CASSFPGTGPLYGYTF.

The chain couples TRBV12-3 or TRBV12-4 to TRBJ1-5; D unresolved. The V end was cut by 0 bases, the J end by 5 bases, with 5 bases between. CDR3 length: 13 residues. CDR3 amino acids: CASSLAGYQPQHF. CDR3 sequence (DNA): TGTGCCAGCAGTTTAGCTGGCTATCAGCCCCAGCATTTT.

This clonotype was observed a handful of times. The genes are TRBV7-9 and TRBJ2-2; D possibly corresponds to TRBD2 (5 bases). The CDR3 length is 15 residues. Trimming stripped 2 bases from V and 4 bases from J, with 11 bases between. Germline assignment: CDR1 SEHNR and CDR2 FQNEAQ (reference sequence). CDR3 sequence: CASSLPGFGTGELFF. The DNA for the CDR3 is TGTGCCAGCAGCTTACCGGGGTTCGGCACCGGGGAGCTGTTTTTT.

The chain joins TRBV5-1 to TRBJ2-1; 7 bases are a match to TRBD1. J gave up 4 bases and V 5 bases, and 9 bases lay outside the gene matches. The CDR3 runs 15 residues. Germline V lookup: CDR1 SGHRS, CDR2 YFSETQ. In DNA form, the CDR3 reads TGCGCCAGCAGATCAACCACGGGACAGTACAATGAGCAGTTCTTC. Protein: CASRSTTGQYNEQFF.

This clonotype was seen a handful of times. The V gene is TRBV20-1, the J gene TRBJ2-7; 7 positions agree with TRBD1. From germline, CDR1 is DFQATT and CDR2 SNEGSKA (reference sequence). V dropped 0 bases and J dropped 4; count of bases not matched to a gene: 9. The CDR3 has 15 residues. This CDR3 is CSARDRRDRLYEQYF. The CDR3 nucleotides read TGCAGTGCTAGAGATCGAAGGGACAGACTTTACGAGCAGTACTTC.